This T cell receptor beta chain was documented in a study of OX40 agonist ivuxolimab in advanced cancers. Across the whole study: Every 2 weeks, ivuxolimab was infused into the patients intravenously at between 0.01 and 10 mg/kg. Study-wide points: The mean number of expanded clones was higher in CD8+ T cells than in CD4+.

Concerning this clone: The antigen is not known.

Germline values: CDR1 ENHRY, CDR2 SYGVKD. The germline V and J ends were trimmed by 6 bases and 3 bases, with 5 bases remaining between them. This CDR3 region has 11 residues. This table comes from immunoSEQ multiplex PCR, and its TCRdb copy is limited to in-frame clones, with some not included. The repertoire consists of some 100,000 clones, with 80% to 90% occurring once and the leading ten covering 1.1%. This receptor was obtained from an adult with an advanced solid tumor such as melanoma, head and neck, liver or kidney cancer. The chain uses TRBV10-3 and TRBJ1-1; D ambiguous. The sample was CD4+ or CD8+ T cells sorted from blood, taken in a trial of the OX40 agonist ivuxolimab. The CDR3 loop is CAISDYTEAFF. The CDR3 DNA is TGTGCCATCAGCGACTACACTGAAGCTTTCTTT.